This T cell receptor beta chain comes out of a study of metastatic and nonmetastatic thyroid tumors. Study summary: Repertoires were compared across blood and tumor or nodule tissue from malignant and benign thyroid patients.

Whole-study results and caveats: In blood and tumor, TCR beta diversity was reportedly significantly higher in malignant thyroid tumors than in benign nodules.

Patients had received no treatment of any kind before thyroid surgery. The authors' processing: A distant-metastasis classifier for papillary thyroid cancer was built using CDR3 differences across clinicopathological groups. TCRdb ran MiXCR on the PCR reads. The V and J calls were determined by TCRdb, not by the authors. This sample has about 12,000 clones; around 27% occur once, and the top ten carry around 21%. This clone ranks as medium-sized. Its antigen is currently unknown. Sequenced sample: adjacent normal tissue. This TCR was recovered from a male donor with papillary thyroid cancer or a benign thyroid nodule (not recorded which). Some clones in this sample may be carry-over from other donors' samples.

The CDR3 DNA follows: TGTGCCAGCAGCCAGGTAGGGGGCGAGCAGTACTTC. Translating it yields CASSQVGGEQYF. The V call is TRBV3-1, the J call TRBJ2-7, with D possibly matching TRBD1 (6 bases). The CDR3 extends over 12 amino acids. CDR1 is LGHDT, CDR2 YNNKEL, per germline (reference sequence). Trimming removed 3 bases at V and 6 bases at J, with 9 bases between.